This T cell receptor beta chain was identified in a study of blood T cell repertoires in COVID-19. For the study at large: Researchers got acute and convalescent COVID-19 samples from the United States, Italy and Spain. From T cells, B-cell-depleted T cells, or PBMCs came the material, which was cDNA or gDNA.

Clones were sequenced by immunoSEQ multiplex PCR, and TCRdb holds only the in-frame ones, with some missing. The data contain around 500,000 clones, around 85% of them singletons. V gave up 1 base and J gave up 9 bases; unmatched junction bases: 15. Germline CDR1 is MNHNS and CDR2 is SASEGT. The CDR3 consists of 17 residues. This clone was seen just once. This TCR was sampled from a woman in her fifties or sixties who had recovered from COVID-19. Sequenced input: PBMCs or T cells enriched from blood (not recorded which). The chain employs TRBV6-1 and TRBJ1-5; 7 bases line up with TRBD1. CDR3 coding DNA: TGTGCCAGCAGTGAAGAGTCCGGACAAGGGGGCCCTGGGCCCCAGCATTTT. It specifies CASSEESGQGGPGPQHF.